A single sample is the source of the 5 T cell receptor beta chains below, sequenced in a study of T cell repertoires in cytomegalovirus infection. For these TCRs, the target antigens are not known. In TCRdb, the reads were re-called with MiXCR into one record per CDR3 protein. The sample yields under 450,000 distinct CDR3 sequences, approximately 35% seen once. Sequencing was performed on cultured PBMCs, taken from culture after CMV antigen stimulation. Receptor source: a human donor in good health (CMV status not recorded). Some clones in this sample may be carry-over from other donors' samples.

The rearrangement uses TRBV12-3 or TRBV12-4 and TRBJ2-7; TRBD1 matches at 11 bases. The CDR3 has 13 amino acids. J was trimmed by 6 bases and V by 6 bases; bases with no gene match: 4. CDR3 DNA: TGTGCCAGCAGCGGACAGGGGGCGGGCGAGCAGTACGTC. Translating gives CASSGQGAGEQYV.

Concerning this clonotype itself: One base away lies a much larger clone, so this may be a sequencing read error. The rearrangement joins TRBV7-2 to TRBJ2-4; tentative D call: TRBD1 (5 bases). This CDR3 region has 16 residues. CDR1 SGHTA and CDR2 FQGNSA come from the germline V gene. Trimming shortened V by 7 bases and J by 0 bases, and 16 bases separated the two germline ends. The CDR3 reads CASNQDSLIAKNIQYF. CDR3 DNA: TGTGCCAGCAACCAAGACAGCCTAATAGCCAAAAACATTCAGTACTTC. Filled out from reference TRBV7-2 and TRBJ2-4, the complete variable domain reads GAGVSQSPSNKVTEKGKDVELRCDPISGHTALYWYRQSLGQGLEFLIYFQGNSAPDKSGLPSDRFSAERTGGSVSTLTIQRTQQEDSAVYLCASNQDSLIAKNIQYFGAGTRLSVL.

The sample holds a few counts of this clonotype. The chain recombines TRBV28 with TRBJ1-2; 8 bases are a match to TRBD1. J gave up 4 bases and V 5 bases, and 6 bases lay outside the gene matches. From germline, CDR1 is MDHEN and CDR2 SYDVKM. CDR3 length: 14 residues. CDR3 amino acids: CASSTIDRGYGYTF. CDR3 DNA sequence: TGTGCCAGCAGTACTATCGACAGGGGCTATGGCTACACCTTC.

The chain couples TRBV10-3 to TRBJ2-7; 10 nucleotides agree with TRBD1. From germline, CDR1 is ENHRY and CDR2 SYGVKD. The V and J ends lost 8 bases and 9 bases, in that order; junction bases with no gene match: 7. This CDR3 spans 12 amino acids. The CDR3 DNA sequence: TGTGCCATCGGGACAGGGGAATACATGCAGTACTTC. Translating gives CAIGTGEYMQYF.

This clonotype was seen a handful of times. The chain has TRBV4-1 and TRBJ2-7; 12 bases are a match to TRBD2. This CDR3 spans 14 amino acids. Trimming removed 3 bases from V and 3 bases from J; junction bases left unmatched: 0. Germline-derived CDR1 and CDR2 are MGHRA and YSYEKL. In DNA form, the CDR3 reads TGCGCCAGCAGCCAGACTAGCGGGAGCTACGAGCAGTACGTC. Translating it yields CASSQTSGSYEQYV.